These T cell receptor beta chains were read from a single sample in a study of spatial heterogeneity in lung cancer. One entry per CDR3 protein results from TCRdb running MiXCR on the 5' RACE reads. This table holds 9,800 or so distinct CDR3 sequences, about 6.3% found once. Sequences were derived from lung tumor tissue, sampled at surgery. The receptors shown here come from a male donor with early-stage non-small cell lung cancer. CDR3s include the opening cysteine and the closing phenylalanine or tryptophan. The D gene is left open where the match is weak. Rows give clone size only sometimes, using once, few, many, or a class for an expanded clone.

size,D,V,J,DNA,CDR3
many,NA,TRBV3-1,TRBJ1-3,TGTGCCAGCAGCCAAGATTCACTCCGCTCTGGAAACACCATATATTTT,CASSQDSLRSGNTIYF
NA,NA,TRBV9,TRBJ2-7,TGTGCCAGCAGCGTAGATCACAGCTCCTACGAGCAGTACTTC,CASSVDHSSYEQYF
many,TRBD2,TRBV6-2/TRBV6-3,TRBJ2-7,TGTGCCAGCAGTGACGGACTAGCGGGAGGGGCCTACGAGCAGTACTTC,CASSDGLAGGAYEQYF
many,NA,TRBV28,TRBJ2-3,TGTGCCAGCAGTTTCCTACGTAGCACAGATACGCAGTATTTT,CASSFLRSTDTQYF
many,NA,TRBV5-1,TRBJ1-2,TGCGCCAGCATAGGAGAGGAGTCCTCTGGCTACACCTTC,CASIGEESSGYTF
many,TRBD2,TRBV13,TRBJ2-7,TGTGCCAGCAGCATAACTAGCGGGAGGGCCGGCGAGCAGTACTTC,CASSITSGRAGEQYF
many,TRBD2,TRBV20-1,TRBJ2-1,TGCAGTGCCGAACCGGACGTGACTAGCGGGAGGGGGAGGGGGCAGTTCTTC,CSAEPDVTSGRGRGQFF
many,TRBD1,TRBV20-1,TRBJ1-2,TGCAGTGCTGATTATACCGGGACAGGGGGCTCTGGCTACACCTTC,CSADYTGTGGSGYTF
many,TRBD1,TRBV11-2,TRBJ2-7,TGTGCCAGCAGCGTCCGGGACAGTTCCTACGAGCAGTACTTC,CASSVRDSSYEQYF
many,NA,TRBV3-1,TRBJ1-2,TGTGCCAGCAGCCAAGATGGAAGGATTGGCGGCTACACCTTC,CASSQDGRIGGYTF
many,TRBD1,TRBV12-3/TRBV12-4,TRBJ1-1,TGTGCCAGCAGTCTCCGACAGGGGACGAACACTGAAGCTTTCTTT,CASSLRQGTNTEAFF
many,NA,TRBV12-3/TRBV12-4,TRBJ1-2,TGTGCCAGCAGTACTAGAGGTGGCTACACCTTC,CASSTRGGYTF
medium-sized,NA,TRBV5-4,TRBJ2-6,TGTGCCAGCAGCTTGGGGGGAACTGGGGCCAACGTCCTGACTTTC,CASSLGGTGANVLTF
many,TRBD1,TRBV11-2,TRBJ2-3,TGTGCCAGCAGCTGGGACAGGGGCACAGATACGCAGTATTTT,CASSWDRGTDTQYF
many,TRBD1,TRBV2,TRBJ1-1,TGTGCCAGCAGTGATCAGGGGGTGAACACTGAAGCTTTCTTT,CASSDQGVNTEAFF
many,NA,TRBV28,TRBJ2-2,TGTGCCAGCAGTCATGGACCGGGCAGAAGGGAGCTGTTTTTT,CASSHGPGRRELFF
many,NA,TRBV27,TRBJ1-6,TGTGCCAGCAATTTCGGGGGCCTTAATCGGTCACCCCTCCACTTT,CASNFGGLNRSPLHF
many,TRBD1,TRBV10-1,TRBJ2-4,TGCGCCAGCAGTGTTATGGGACAGGGTAACATTCAGTACTTC,CASSVMGQGNIQYF
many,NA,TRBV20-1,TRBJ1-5,TGCAGTGCTAGAGTGGGGCAGCTTAGCAATCAGCCCCAGCATTTT,CSARVGQLSNQPQHF
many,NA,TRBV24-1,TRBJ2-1,TGTGCCACCAGTGATTCCGATTACAATGAGCAGTTCTTC,CATSDSDYNEQFF
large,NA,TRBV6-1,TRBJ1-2,TGTGCCAGCACCTGGGGGACAAATAACTATGGCTACACCTTC,CASTWGTNNYGYTF
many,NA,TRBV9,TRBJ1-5,TGTGCCAGCAGCGTAGGGGGGAACGTCAATCAGCCCCAGCATTTT,CASSVGGNVNQPQHF
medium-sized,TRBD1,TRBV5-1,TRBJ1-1,TGCGCCAGCAGCCCTGGACAGGGCGGGACTGAAGCTTTCTTT,CASSPGQGGTEAFF
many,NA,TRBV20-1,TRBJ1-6,TGCAGTGCTAGTGAGGGGTTCGGTTCACCCCTCCACTTT,CSASEGFGSPLHF
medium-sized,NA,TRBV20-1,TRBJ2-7,TGCAGTGCTAGAGGAGACGAGGACAGAGTCTACGAGCAGTACTTC,CSARGDEDRVYEQYF
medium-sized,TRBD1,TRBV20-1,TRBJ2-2,TGCAGTGCACAGGGGCGAATCACCGGGGAGCTGTTTTTT,CSAQGRITGELFF
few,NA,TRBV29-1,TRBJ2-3,TGCAGCGTGGCAGACCCAGATACGCAGTATTTT,CSVADPDTQYF
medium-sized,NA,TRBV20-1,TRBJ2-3,TGCAGTGCTGCCCAAGATACGCAGTATTTT,CSAAQDTQYF
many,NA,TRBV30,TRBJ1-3,TGTGCCTGGAGTAAGGGGAACACCATATATTTT,CAWSKGNTIYF
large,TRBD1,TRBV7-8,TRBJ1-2,TGTGCCAGCAGCTTAGCGCTTAGGGCCAGGGGGCTTCATGGCTACACCTTC,CASSLALRARGLHGYTF
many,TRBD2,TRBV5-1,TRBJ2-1,TGCGCCAGCAGCCTCCCCACTAGCGGGGTTTACAATGAGCAGTTCTTC,CASSLPTSGVYNEQFF
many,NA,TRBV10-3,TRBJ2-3,TGTGCCATCACCCAAACTAGAGACGCAGATACGCAGTATTTT,CAITQTRDADTQYF
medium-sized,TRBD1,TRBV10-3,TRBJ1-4,TGTGCCATCACCCCGGACAGGGAATCGGGAAAACTGTTTTTT,CAITPDRESGKLFF
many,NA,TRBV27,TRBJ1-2,TGTGCCAGCAGTTTTACGCAGGGTTCCGGCTACACCTTC,CASSFTQGSGYTF
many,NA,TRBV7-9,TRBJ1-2,TGTGCCAGCAGCATTACTACAGGGTTTGACTATGGCTACACCTTC,CASSITTGFDYGYTF
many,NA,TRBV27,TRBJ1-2,TGTGCCAGCAGTTCGGCAGGTCTATCTGGTGGCTACACCTTC,CASSSAGLSGGYTF
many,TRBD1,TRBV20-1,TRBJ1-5,TGCAGTGCTACTCTAGGGGACAGGGGGCTCGGGTGGGATCAGCCCCAGCATTTT,CSATLGDRGLGWDQPQHF
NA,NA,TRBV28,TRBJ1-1,TGTGCCAGCAGCAACGGACAGAAGAACACTGAAGCTTTCTTT,CASSNGQKNTEAFF
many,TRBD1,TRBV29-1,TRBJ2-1,TGCAGCGTTTCCAAAGGGGGCCGCTCCTACAATGAGCAGTTCTTC,CSVSKGGRSYNEQFF
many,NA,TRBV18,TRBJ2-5,TGTGCCAGCTCACCAAAGGCGGCAGGAGGGGAGACCCAGTACTTC,CASSPKAAGGETQYF
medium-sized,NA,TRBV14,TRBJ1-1,TGTGCCAGCAGCCAAGACAGCATGAACACTGAAGCTTTCTTT,CASSQDSMNTEAFF
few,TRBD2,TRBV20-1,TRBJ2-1,TGCAGTGCAAGGACTAGCGGGGGCCGCAACGGATATGAGCAGTTCTTC,CSARTSGGRNGYEQFF
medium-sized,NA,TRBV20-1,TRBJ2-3,TGCAGTGCTAGAGATTTTGGTCGGGCGGGGAAAATGACTTCCACAGATACGCAGTATTTT,CSARDFGRAGKMTSTDTQYF
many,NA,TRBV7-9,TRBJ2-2,TGTGCCAGCAGCCCCAGACAGGAGGGCGGGGAGCTGTTTTTT,CASSPRQEGGELFF
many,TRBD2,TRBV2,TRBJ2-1,TGTGCCAGCAGTCGGACTAGGGACAATGAGCAGTTCTTC,CASSRTRDNEQFF
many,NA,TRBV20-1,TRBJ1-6,TGCAGTGCTAGTGGCCAGTATAATTCACCCCTCCACTTT,CSASGQYNSPLHF
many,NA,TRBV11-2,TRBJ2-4,TGTGCCAGCAGCTTAGGGTTAATGATCCCCAAAAACATTCAGTACTTC,CASSLGLMIPKNIQYF
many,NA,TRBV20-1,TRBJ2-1,TGCAGTGCTAGTTTTGCGGCCTACAATGAGCAGTTCTTC,CSASFAAYNEQFF
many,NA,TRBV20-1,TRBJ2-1,TGCAGTGGGGGTTACGGTGAGCAGTTCTTC,CSGGYGEQFF
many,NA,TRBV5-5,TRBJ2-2,TGTGCCAGCAGCTTGGGACCCGGGGAGCTGTTTTTT,CASSLGPGELFF
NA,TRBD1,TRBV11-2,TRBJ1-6,TGTGCCAGCAGCTTTGGACAGGGGAACGATAATTCACCCCTCCACTTT,CASSFGQGNDNSPLHF
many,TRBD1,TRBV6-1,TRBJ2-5,TGTGCCAGCAAGGAGACGTACGGGACAGGCCGACAAGAGACCCAGTACTTC,CASKETYGTGRQETQYF
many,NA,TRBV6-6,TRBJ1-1,TGTGCCAGCACCGCAGTATCAAACACTGAAGCTTTCTTT,CASTAVSNTEAFF
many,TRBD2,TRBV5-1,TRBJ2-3,TGCGCCAGCAGCCCGGGACTAGCGGGAGCTGATACGCAGTATTTT,CASSPGLAGADTQYF